A selection of T cell receptor beta chains follows, all from one sample in a study of blood T cell repertoires in COVID-19. TCRdb's table, derived via immunoSEQ multiplex PCR, lists solely in-frame clones and lacks some. The sample lists 25,000 to 35,000 clones, just over 90% occurring once. Sample: peripheral blood. Receptors were obtained from a man aged 50-60 years with active COVID-19. CDR3s include the opening cysteine and the closing phenylalanine or tryptophan. The D gene is left open where the match is weak. A row's size may be missing; if present it is once, few, many or a size class.

j_call v_call clone_size d_call cdr3_nt cdr3_aa
TRBJ2-1 TRBV5-1 NA TRBD1 TGCGCCAGCAGCTTACAGCCCACAGGGGGCAATGAGCAGTTCTTC CASSLQPTGGNEQFF
TRBJ2-7 TRBV5-6 NA NA TGTGCCAGCAGCAAGGGACCTGGAGGGAGTGCCTACGAGCAGTACTTC CASSKGPGGSAYEQYF
TRBJ2-5 TRBV10-1 NA TRBD1 TGCGCCAGCAGTGCGACAGGGGATTGGGAGACCCAGTACTTC CASSATGDWETQYF
TRBJ1-2 TRBV27 NA NA TGTGCCAGCAGTTTCTCAAGGACGGTCTCGGGGGGCTACACCTTC CASSFSRTVSGGYTF
TRBJ2-2 TRBV5-1 NA NA TGCGCCAGCAGTCCCGACAGTCCGAACACCGGGGAGCTGTTTTTT CASSPDSPNTGELFF
TRBJ2-7 TRBV4-2 NA NA TGTGCCAGCAGCCAAGAATTCCAGGATAAGCAGTACTTC CASSQEFQDKQYF
TRBJ2-3 TRBV5-4 NA TRBD2 TGTGCCAGCAGCTTGGTGGCTAGCGGGCTGGGGGATACGCAGTATTTT CASSLVASGLGDTQYF
TRBJ1-1 TRBV6-2/TRBV6-3 NA NA TGTGCCAGCAGTTTATATGACGGGGAAGCTTTCTTT CASSLYDGEAFF
TRBJ2-5 TRBV5-1 NA NA TGCGCCAGCAGCATCTATGACAGGCAAGAGACCCAGTACTTC CASSIYDRQETQYF
TRBJ2-1 TRBV9 NA NA TGTGCCAGCAGCGTAGCCGGGAGCTCAACCTACAATGAGCAGTTCTTC CASSVAGSSTYNEQFF
TRBJ1-1 TRBV5-8 NA NA TGTGCCAGCAGCAGACAGACGGGCACTGAAGCTTTCTTT CASSRQTGTEAFF
TRBJ2-5 TRBV5-1 NA NA TGCGCCAGCAGCCCGGGATCATTGGAGACCCAGTACTTC CASSPGSLETQYF
TRBJ2-7 TRBV10-3 NA TRBD2 TGTGCCATCAGGGGGGTGAATAGCGGGGGCCCCTACGAGCAGTACTTC CAIRGVNSGGPYEQYF
TRBJ2-1 TRBV5-1 NA NA TGCGCCAGCAGCTACGGGGTAACCTACAATGAGCAGTTCTTC CASSYGVTYNEQFF
TRBJ1-2 TRBV6-5 NA NA TGTGCCACGTTAGCTAACTATGGCTACACCTTC CATLANYGYTF
TRBJ1-1 TRBV5-1 once TRBD1 TGCGCCAGCAGCTTGGGACAGGGGGCTTTAGAGACTGAAGCTTTCTTT CASSLGQGALETEAFF
TRBJ2-7 TRBV4-1 NA TRBD1 TGCGCCAGCAGCCAATGGGGACAGGGTAGGATCGAGCAGTACTTC CASSQWGQGRIEQYF
TRBJ2-3 TRBV6-1 NA NA TGTGCCAGCAGTGTGGAGGGGTCGGGCTTCGGCACAGATACGCAGTATTTT CASSVEGSGFGTDTQYF
TRBJ2-7 TRBV14 once NA TGTGCCAGCAGCCAAGTTCAGGGTTCCGAGCAGTACTTC CASSQVQGSEQYF
TRBJ1-4 TRBV9 NA NA TGTGCCAGCAGCTGGGGGGAGGGGCTTGCTGAAAAACTGTTTTTT CASSWGEGLAEKLFF
TRBJ2-1 TRBV12-3/TRBV12-4 few NA TGTGCCAGCACCTACGTTCGGGATAATGAGCAGTTCTTC CASTYVRDNEQFF
TRBJ2-3 TRBV28 NA NA TGTGCCAGCAGCCCCCCGGGGAGAGGAAGCACAGATACGCAGTATTTT CASSPPGRGSTDTQYF
TRBJ2-2 TRBV27 NA NA TGTGCCAGTAAGATTACTGAAGTCAGGGGAGGGGAGCTGTTTTTT CASKITEVRGGELFF
TRBJ1-1 TRBV20-1 NA NA TGCAGTGCTAGTCCCACCGGGAACACTGAAGCTTTCTTT CSASPTGNTEAFF
TRBJ2-3 TRBV4-2 NA TRBD1 TGTGCCAGCAGCCATGACCATTCAGGGGGCGCAGGTCCGGGCTATACGCAGTATTTT CASSHDHSGGAGPGYTQYF